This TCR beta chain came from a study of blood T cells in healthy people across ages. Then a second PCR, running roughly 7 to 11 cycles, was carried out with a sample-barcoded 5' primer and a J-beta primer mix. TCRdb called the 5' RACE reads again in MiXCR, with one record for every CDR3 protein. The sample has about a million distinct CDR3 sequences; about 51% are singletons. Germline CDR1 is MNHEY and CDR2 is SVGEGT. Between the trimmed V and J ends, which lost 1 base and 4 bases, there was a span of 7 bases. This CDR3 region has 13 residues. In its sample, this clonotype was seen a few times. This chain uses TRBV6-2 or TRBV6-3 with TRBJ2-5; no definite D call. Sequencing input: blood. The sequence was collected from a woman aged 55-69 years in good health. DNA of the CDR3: TGTGCCAGCAGTTACTTTGGCGGAGAGACCCAGTACTTC. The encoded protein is CASSYFGGETQYF.